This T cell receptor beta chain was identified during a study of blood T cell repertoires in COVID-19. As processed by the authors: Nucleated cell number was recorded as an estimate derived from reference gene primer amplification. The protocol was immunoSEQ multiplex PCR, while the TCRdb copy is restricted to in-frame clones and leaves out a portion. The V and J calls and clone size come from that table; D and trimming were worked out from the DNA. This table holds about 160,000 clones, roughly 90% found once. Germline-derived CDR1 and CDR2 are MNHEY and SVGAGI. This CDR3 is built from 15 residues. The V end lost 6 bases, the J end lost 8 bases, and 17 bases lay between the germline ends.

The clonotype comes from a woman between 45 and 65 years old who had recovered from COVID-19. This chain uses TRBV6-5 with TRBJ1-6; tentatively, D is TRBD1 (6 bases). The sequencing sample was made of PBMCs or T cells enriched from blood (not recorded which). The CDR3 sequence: CASSPPDRRDSPLHF. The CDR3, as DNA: TGTGCCAGCAGCCCACCCGACAGGCGTGATTCACCCCTCCACTTT.